This entry lists 26 T cell receptor beta chains sequenced from one sample in a study of T-cell reconstitution after alpha-beta-depleted transplantation in children. Unique molecular identifiers were built into the TCRbeta library. TCRdb processed the PCR reads anew with MiXCR; each CDR3 protein has one entry. Found here are about 200,000 distinct CDR3 sequences, about 6% of them singletons; the top ten hold 4.5%. The source was PBMCs, collected before TCRalphabeta/CD19-depleted stem cell transplant. These receptors originate from a girl under three years old with combined immunodeficiency, due to receive a stem cell transplant.

This clonotype has a count of ten or more. The V and J genes are TRBV28 and TRBJ2-1, with 10 bases lining up with TRBD2. This CDR3 is 16 amino acids long. The V gene end was trimmed by 6 bases and the J gene end by 4 bases; junction bases not matched to a gene: 9. Germline V CDR1 and CDR2: MDHEN, SYDVKM. The CDR3 sequence: CASSPIAGGPYNEQFF. The CDR3 coding sequence is TGTGCCAGCAGCCCAATAGCGGGAGGACCTTACAATGAGCAGTTCTTC.

This clonotype showed up many times. This chain links TRBV7-3 with TRBJ2-1; D is undetermined. This CDR3 spans 13 amino acids. V lost 3 bases and J 6 bases, leaving 9 bases between the germline ends. Germline assignment: CDR1 SGHTA and CDR2 FQGTGA. CDR3 sequence (DNA): TGTGCCAGCAGCTTCGGACCCATCAATGAGCAGTTCTTC. Translation gives CASSFGPINEQFF.

This clonotype was picked up a small number of times. The chain links TRBV7-6 to TRBJ2-7; D is perhaps TRBD1 (5 bases). Looked up from germline, CDR1 is SGHVS and CDR2 is FNYEAQ. Deletions cut 1 base from V and 6 bases from J, with 19 bases between. The CDR3 spans 16 residues. The CDR3 coding sequence is TGTGCCAGCAGCTTAGAGGCCTGGGGCTTTAGTGGCGAGCAGTACTTC. It yields the protein CASSLEAWGFSGEQYF.

The CDR3: CASSLTGQGEEQYF. In DNA, the CDR3 is TGTGCCAGCAGCTTAACGGGACAGGGGGAAGAGCAGTACTTC. V and J are TRBV7-3 and TRBJ2-7; 11 bases line up with TRBD1. V was clipped by 0 bases and J by 7 bases; unmatched bases: 2. CDR3 length: 14 amino acids. Germline V gene lookup returns CDR1 SGHTA and CDR2 FQGTGA.

In this sample, this clonotype turned up many times. The chain employs TRBV15 and TRBJ2-4; D may be TRBD2 (5 bases). The CDR3 spans 13 residues. Germline V gene sequence: CDR1 LNHNV, CDR2 YYDKDF (reference sequence). Trimming cost V 4 bases and J 7 bases, with 11 bases left between them. The CDR3 DNA is TGTGCCACCAGCACAGACCGAGGGAACATTCAGTACTTC. Protein sequence: CATSTDRGNIQYF. The entire variable domain, with the rest obtained from reference TRBV15 and TRBJ2-4, is as follows: DAMVIQNPRYQVTQFGKPVTLSCSQTLNHNVMYWYQQKSSQAPKLLFHYYDKDFNNEADTPDNFQSRRPNTSFCFLDIRSPGLGDTAMYLCATSTDRGNIQYFGAGTRLSVL.

This sequence joins TRBV12-3 or TRBV12-4 and TRBJ2-1, with 7 bases fitting TRBD2. The trim removed 5 bases at V and 5 bases at J, leaving 6 bases unmatched. The CDR3 runs 14 residues. The chain's CDR3 is CASSAGVQDNEQFF. Here the CDR3 DNA reads TGTGCCAGCAGTGCGGGAGTTCAAGACAATGAGCAGTTCTTC.

The chain combines TRBV20-1 with TRBJ1-2, with TRBD1 matching 7 bases. Unmatched junction bases numbered 9, after V lost 3 bases and J lost 8 bases. This CDR3 contains 13 residues. Per the germline V gene, CDR1 is DFQATT and CDR2 is SNEGSKA (reference sequence). The CDR3 region has the DNA TGCAGTGCTAGCGGACAGGAGCGGGTAGGCTACACCTTC. The encoded protein is CSASGQERVGYTF.

V is TRBV12-3 or TRBV12-4 and J is TRBJ2-7; D not resolved. This CDR3 has 13 residues. Trimming cost V 2 bases and J 0 bases, with 5 bases left between them. DNA of the CDR3: TGTGCCAGCAGTTTACCGGCCTCCTACGAGCAGTACTTC. This sequence encodes CASSLPASYEQYF.

This clonotype was observed at least ten times. The chain carries TRBV4-2 and TRBJ1-2; 7 nucleotides match TRBD1. Per the germline V gene, CDR1 is LGHNA and CDR2 is YNFKEQ. This CDR3 region has 15 residues. Trimming took 4 bases from V and 7 from J; bases not matched to a gene: 12. The CDR3 protein is CASSPDGRRDSGYTF. CDR3 coding DNA: TGTGCCAGCAGCCCCGACGGGCGAAGGGACAGTGGCTACACCTTC.

The chain combines TRBV9 with TRBJ1-1; 7 bases fit TRBD1. The CDR3 spans 15 residues. After removal of 4 bases from V and 0 bases from J, the junction contained 6 bases not matched to a gene. CDR1 SGDLS and CDR2 YYNGEE come from the germline V gene. The CDR3 bases are TGTGCCAGCAGCCTCCGGGGACAGCTGAACACTGAAGCTTTCTTT. Its protein product is CASSLRGQLNTEAFF.

This clonotype was counted only a few times. The V and J genes are TRBV19 and TRBJ1-1; D gene unclear. The CDR3 has 15 residues. V gave up 1 base and J gave up 2 bases, with 11 bases separating them. The germline V gene has CDR1 LNHDA and CDR2 SQIVND (reference sequence). The CDR3 reads CASSIGRQLNTEAFF. DNA of the CDR3: TGTGCCAGTAGTATAGGCCGGCAGCTCAACACTGAAGCTTTCTTT.

This clonotype was recorded at least ten times. The rearrangement links TRBV7-9 to TRBJ2-1; D gene uncertain. Deletions cut 5 bases from V and 8 bases from J, with 7 bases between. The germline CDR1 and CDR2 sequences are SEHNR and FQNEAQ (reference sequence). The CDR3 extends over 11 amino acids. This chain's CDR3 is CASSTAYEQFF. The CDR3, as DNA: TGTGCCAGCAGCACCGCTTATGAGCAGTTCTTC.

This clonotype has at least ten counts. The chain joins TRBV29-1 to TRBJ2-6; D is unresolved. Germline CDR1 and CDR2: SQVTM and ANQGSEA. V lost 8 bases, J lost 0 bases, and 8 bases lay in between. There are 13 residues in the CDR3. The chain's CDR3 is CSFMTSGANVLTF. CDR3 bases: TGCAGCTTTATGACCTCTGGGGCCAACGTCCTGACTTTC.

The sample holds a few counts of this clonotype. The V call is TRBV7-3, the J call TRBJ2-5; TRBD2 matches 11 bases. The CDR3 spans 16 residues. The germline V gene has CDR1 SGHTA and CDR2 FQGTGA. V lost 3 bases and J lost 1; bases outside the gene matches: 4. CDR3 region: CASSFLAGGPQETQYF. In DNA, the CDR3 is TGTGCCAGCAGCTTTCTAGCGGGGGGCCCCCAAGAGACCCAGTACTTC.

This clonotype was picked up many times. The V call is TRBV7-8, the J call TRBJ1-5; 7 nucleotides line up with TRBD1. CDR1 and CDR2 from the germline V gene are SGHVS and FQNEAQ. The CDR3 is made up of 15 amino acids. Germline trimming cut 1 base from V and 0 bases from J; bases unmatched to any gene: 0. CDR3 sequence: CASSLGDSSNQPQHF. DNA for the CDR3: TGTGCCAGCAGCTTAGGGGACAGTAGCAATCAGCCCCAGCATTTT. Together with reference TRBV7-8 and TRBJ1-5, the CDR3 gives the full variable domain: GAGVSQSPRYKVAKRGQDVALRCDPISGHVSLFWYQQALGQGPEFLTYFQNEAQLDKSGLPSDRFFAERPEGSVSTLKIQRTQQEDSAVYLCASSLGDSSNQPQHFGDGTRLSIL.

This clonotype was counted between two and nine times. This sequence joins TRBV20-1 and TRBJ1-2, with a tentative D call TRBD1 (6 bases). Germline assignment: CDR1 DFQATT and CDR2 SNEGSKA (reference sequence). Trimming removed 6 bases at V and 5 bases at J, with 16 bases between. The CDR3 is 13 amino acids. The CDR3 nucleotides are TGCAGTGCCACCCGTACGGGGGCGTATGGCTACACCTTC. Encoded protein: CSATRTGAYGYTF.

This clonotype has a count of ten or more. This sequence joins TRBV7-6 and TRBJ2-1; 8 positions agree with TRBD2. CDR1 and CDR2 (germline): SGHVS, FNYEAQ. This CDR3 is 15 amino acids long. The V and J ends lost 5 bases and 3 bases, in that order; junction bases with no gene match: 6. The CDR3 reads CASSGTSGHYNEQFF. The CDR3 nucleotides read TGTGCCAGCAGCGGTACTAGCGGCCACTACAATGAGCAGTTCTTC.

This clonotype was seen repeatedly, ten times or more. The chain carries TRBV15 and TRBJ1-3, with D perhaps matching TRBD1 (6 bases). CDR3 length equals 15 residues. Germline V gene lookup returns CDR1 LNHNV and CDR2 YYDKDF (reference sequence). Trimming took off 4 bases at V and 2 bases at J, with 12 bases between the two ends. This CDR3 reads CATSKEGTPGNTIYF. The CDR3 DNA follows: TGTGCCACCAGCAAGGAGGGGACACCTGGAAACACCATATATTTT.

The genes are TRBV12-3 or TRBV12-4 and TRBJ1-2, with TRBD1 identical over 10 bases. V dropped 6 bases and J dropped 7; count of bases not matched to a gene: 8. This CDR3 region has 14 residues. CDR3 in amino acids: CASSPGTGAGGYTF. DNA of the CDR3: TGTGCCAGCAGCCCCGGGACAGGGGCCGGTGGCTACACCTTC.

A few counts support this clonotype. The gene calls are TRBV12-3 or TRBV12-4 and TRBJ2-3, with D perhaps assigned TRBD1 or TRBD2 (5 bases each). The length of the CDR3 is 15 residues. The V end lost 4 bases, the J end lost 2 bases, and 13 bases lay between the germline ends. The CDR3, as DNA: TGTGCCAGCAGTTGGTCCGGTGGGACCACAGATACGCAGTATTTT. It translates to CASSWSGGTTDTQYF.

This chain links TRBV7-3 with TRBJ1-2; perhaps TRBD1 as D (5 bases). Looked up from germline, CDR1 is SGHTA and CDR2 is FQGTGA. The V end lost 4 bases, the J end lost 6 bases, and 18 bases lay between the germline ends. This CDR3 contains 15 residues. As DNA, the CDR3 is TGTGCCAGCAGCTCTGACGGGGACGAAGACGATGGCTACACCTTC. It is translated as CASSSDGDEDDGYTF.

This clonotype was counted ten times or more. DNA for the CDR3: TGTGCCAGCAGCGTAGAAAGCGGGAGCCCCTACGAGCAGTACTTC. It yields the protein CASSVESGSPYEQYF. The chain uses TRBV9 and TRBJ2-7, with TRBD2 matching 8 bases. The CDR3 has 15 amino acids. CDR1 and CDR2 from the germline V gene are SGDLS and YYNGEE. V shed 0 bases and J 2 bases; nucleotides not matched to a gene: 4.

This clonotype showed up many times. The chain carries TRBV7-3 and TRBJ2-2; TRBD1 agrees at 7 bases. The CDR3 length is 15 residues. Germline V gives CDR1 SGHTA, CDR2 FQGTGA. Trimming took 4 bases from V and 1 from J; bases not matched to a gene: 3. CDR3 protein: CASSSRQGNTGELFF. The CDR3 nucleotides read TGTGCCAGCAGCTCCCGACAGGGGAACACCGGGGAGCTGTTTTTT.

This clonotype was counted at least ten times. The chain couples TRBV20-1 to TRBJ2-5, with 12 bases identical to TRBD2. CDR1 and CDR2 (germline): DFQATT, SNEGSKA (reference sequence). V was pared by 5 bases and J by 3 bases, with 4 bases of the junction left unmatched. The CDR3 has 14 amino acids. CDR3 sequence reads: CSARTSGEKETQYF. CDR3 bases: TGCAGTGCTCGGACTAGCGGGGAAAAAGAGACCCAGTACTTC.

This clonotype was observed at least ten times. This rearrangement joins TRBV12-3 or TRBV12-4 to TRBJ2-7; the D is unclear. V lost 2 bases and J 4 bases, leaving 15 bases between the germline ends. CDR3 size: 15 residues. CDR3 bases: TGTGCCAGCAGTTTATTTGGCACAGTGGTATACGAGCAGTACTTC. It yields the protein CASSLFGTVVYEQYF.

This clonotype appeared many times. The chain employs TRBV6-5 and TRBJ2-1, with TRBD1 identical over 9 bases. The germline CDR1 and CDR2 sequences are MNHEY and SVGAGI. The CDR3 runs 14 residues. The ends lost 2 bases at V and 5 bases at J; junction bases unmatched: 1. The CDR3 DNA follows: TGTGCCAGCAGTTACAGGACAGGGGACAATGAGCAGTTCTTC. Protein: CASSYRTGDNEQFF.